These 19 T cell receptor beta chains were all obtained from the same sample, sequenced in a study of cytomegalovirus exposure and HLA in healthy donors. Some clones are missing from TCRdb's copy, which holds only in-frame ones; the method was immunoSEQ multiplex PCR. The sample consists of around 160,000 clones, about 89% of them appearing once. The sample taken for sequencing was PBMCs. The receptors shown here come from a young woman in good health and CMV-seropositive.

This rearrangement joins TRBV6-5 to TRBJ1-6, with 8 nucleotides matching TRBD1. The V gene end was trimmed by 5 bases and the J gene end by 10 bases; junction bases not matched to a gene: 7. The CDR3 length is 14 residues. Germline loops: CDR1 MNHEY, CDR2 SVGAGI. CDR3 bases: TGTGCCAGCAGTACACAGGGGGATGTGTCACCCCTCCACTTT. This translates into CASSTQGDVSPLHF.

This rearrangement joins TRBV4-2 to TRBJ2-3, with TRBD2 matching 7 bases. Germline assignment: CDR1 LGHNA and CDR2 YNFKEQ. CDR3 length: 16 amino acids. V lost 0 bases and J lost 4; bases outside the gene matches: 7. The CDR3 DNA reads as TGTGCCAGCAGCCAAGATCGGGCGGGAGAGGCAGATACGCAGTATTTT. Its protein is CASSQDRAGEADTQYF.

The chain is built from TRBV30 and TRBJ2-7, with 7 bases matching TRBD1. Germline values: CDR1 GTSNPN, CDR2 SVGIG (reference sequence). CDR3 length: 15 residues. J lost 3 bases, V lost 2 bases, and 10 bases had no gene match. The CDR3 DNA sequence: TGTGCCTGGAGTCTAACTGGGACAGCCAACTACGAGCAGTACTTC. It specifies CAWSLTGTANYEQYF.

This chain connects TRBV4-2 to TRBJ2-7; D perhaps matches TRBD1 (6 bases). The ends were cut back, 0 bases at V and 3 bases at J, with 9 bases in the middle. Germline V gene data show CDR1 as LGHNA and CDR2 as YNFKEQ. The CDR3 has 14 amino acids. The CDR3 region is CASSQDQGFYEQYF. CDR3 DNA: TGTGCCAGCAGCCAAGACCAGGGGTTCTACGAGCAGTACTTC.

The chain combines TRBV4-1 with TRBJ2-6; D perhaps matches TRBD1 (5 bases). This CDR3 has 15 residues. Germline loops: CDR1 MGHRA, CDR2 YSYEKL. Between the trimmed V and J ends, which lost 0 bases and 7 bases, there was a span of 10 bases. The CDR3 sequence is CASSQEGRTANVLTF. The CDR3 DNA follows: TGCGCCAGCAGCCAAGAGGGGCGGACCGCCAACGTCCTGACTTTC.

The CDR3 nucleotides are TGTGCCAGCAGCCGGGACAGGTCGAAAACCTACGAGCAGTACTTC. This codes for CASSRDRSKTYEQYF. The chain carries TRBV11-1 and TRBJ2-7, with 8 bases that match TRBD1. CDR1 and CDR2 (germline): SGHAT, FQDESV (reference sequence). This CDR3 is built from 15 residues. Losses at the gene ends were 5 bases for V and 2 bases for J; bases not matched to a gene: 8.

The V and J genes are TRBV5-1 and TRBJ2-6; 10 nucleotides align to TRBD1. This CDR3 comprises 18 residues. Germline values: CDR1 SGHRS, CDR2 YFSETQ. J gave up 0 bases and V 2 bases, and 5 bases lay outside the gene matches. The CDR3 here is CASSFTWTGGSGANVLTF. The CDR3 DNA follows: TGCGCCAGCAGCTTCACTTGGACAGGGGGCTCTGGGGCCAACGTCCTGACTTTC.

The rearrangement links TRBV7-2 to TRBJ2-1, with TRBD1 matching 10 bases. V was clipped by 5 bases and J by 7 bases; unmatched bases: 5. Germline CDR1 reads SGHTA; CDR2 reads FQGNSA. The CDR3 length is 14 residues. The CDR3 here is CASSARDRGNEQFF. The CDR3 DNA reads TGTGCCAGCAGCGCCCGGGACAGGGGTAATGAGCAGTTCTTC.

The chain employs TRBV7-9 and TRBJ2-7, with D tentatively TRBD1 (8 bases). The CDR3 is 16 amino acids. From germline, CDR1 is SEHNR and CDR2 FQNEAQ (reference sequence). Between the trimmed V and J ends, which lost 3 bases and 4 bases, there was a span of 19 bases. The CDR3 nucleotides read TGTGCCAGCAGCTTCCGGACAGGGAGGGGAGGGTACGAGCAGTACTTC. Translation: CASSFRTGRGGYEQYF.

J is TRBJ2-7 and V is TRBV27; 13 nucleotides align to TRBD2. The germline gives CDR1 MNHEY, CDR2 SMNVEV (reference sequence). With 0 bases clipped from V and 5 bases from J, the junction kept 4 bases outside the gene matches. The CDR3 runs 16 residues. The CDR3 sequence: CASSLSLAGGRHEQYF. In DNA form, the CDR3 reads TGTGCCAGCAGTTTATCACTAGCGGGAGGGCGACACGAGCAGTACTTC.

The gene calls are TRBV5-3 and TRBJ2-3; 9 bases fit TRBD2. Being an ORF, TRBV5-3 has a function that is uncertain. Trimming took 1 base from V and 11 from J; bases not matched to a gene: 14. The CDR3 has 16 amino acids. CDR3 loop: CARSLIGAGGPKGQYF. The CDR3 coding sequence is TGTGCCAGAAGCTTGATCGGAGCGGGGGGCCCTAAGGGGCAGTATTTT.

The CDR3 reads CASSLAGTGVNTEAFF. The CDR3 DNA follows: TGTGCCAGCAGTCTCGCCGGGACAGGGGTGAACACTGAAGCTTTCTTT. V is TRBV2 and J is TRBJ1-1, with 10 nucleotides matching TRBD1. Germline V gene lookup returns CDR1 SNHLY and CDR2 FYNNEI. This CDR3 has 16 residues. V trimming: 5 bases; J trimming: 0 bases; junction bases outside the gene matches: 6.

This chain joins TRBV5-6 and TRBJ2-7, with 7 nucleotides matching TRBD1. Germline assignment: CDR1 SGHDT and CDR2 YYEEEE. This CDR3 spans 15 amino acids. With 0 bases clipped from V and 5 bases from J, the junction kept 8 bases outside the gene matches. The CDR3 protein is CASSLELRGRNEQYF. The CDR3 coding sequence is TGTGCCAGCAGCTTGGAATTGAGGGGGCGGAACGAGCAGTACTTC. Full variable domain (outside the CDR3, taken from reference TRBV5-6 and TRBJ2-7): DAGVTQSPTHLIKTRGQQVTLRCSPKSGHDTVSWYQQALGQGPQFIFQYYEEEERQRGNFPDRFSGHQFPNYSSELNVNALLLGDSALYLCASSLELRGRNEQYFGPGTRLTVT.

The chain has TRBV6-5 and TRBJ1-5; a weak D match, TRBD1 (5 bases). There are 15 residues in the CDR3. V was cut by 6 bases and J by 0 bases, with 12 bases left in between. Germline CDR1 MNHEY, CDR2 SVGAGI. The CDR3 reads CASRRQWDSNQPQHF. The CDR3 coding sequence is TGTGCCAGCAGGCGACAGTGGGATAGCAATCAGCCCCAGCATTTT.

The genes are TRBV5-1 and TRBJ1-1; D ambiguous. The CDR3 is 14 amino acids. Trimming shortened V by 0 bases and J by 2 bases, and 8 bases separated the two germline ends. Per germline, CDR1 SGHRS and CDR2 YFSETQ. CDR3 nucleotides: TGCGCCAGCAGCTTGGAGAACCTAAACACTGAAGCTTTCTTT. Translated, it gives CASSLENLNTEAFF. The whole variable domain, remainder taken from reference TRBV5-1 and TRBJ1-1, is KAGVTQTPRYLIKTRGQQVTLSCSPISGHRSVSWYQQTPGQGLQFLFEYFSETQRNKGNFPGRFSGRQFSNSRSEMNVSTLELGDSALYLCASSLENLNTEAFFGQGTRLTVV.

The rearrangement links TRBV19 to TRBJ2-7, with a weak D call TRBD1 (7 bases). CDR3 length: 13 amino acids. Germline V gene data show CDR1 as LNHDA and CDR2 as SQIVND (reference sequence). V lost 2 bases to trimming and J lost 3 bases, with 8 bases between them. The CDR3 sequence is CASSIQGGYEQYF. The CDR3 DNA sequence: TGTGCCAGTAGTATACAGGGGGGCTACGAGCAGTACTTC.

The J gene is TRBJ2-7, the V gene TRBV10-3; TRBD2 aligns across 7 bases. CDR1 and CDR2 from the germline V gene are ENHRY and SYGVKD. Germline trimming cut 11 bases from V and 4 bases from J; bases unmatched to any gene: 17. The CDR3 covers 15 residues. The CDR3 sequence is CAATSGRGKTYEQYF. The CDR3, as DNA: TGTGCCGCCACCTCAGGGAGGGGAAAAACTTACGAGCAGTACTTC.

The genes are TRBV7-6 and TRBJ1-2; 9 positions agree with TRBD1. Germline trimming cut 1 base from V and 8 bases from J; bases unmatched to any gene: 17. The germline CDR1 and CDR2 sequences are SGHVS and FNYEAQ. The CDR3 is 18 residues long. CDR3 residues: CASSLVIGTGISTAGYTF. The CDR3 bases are TGTGCCAGCAGCTTAGTGATCGGGACAGGGATTTCAACGGCGGGCTACACCTTC.

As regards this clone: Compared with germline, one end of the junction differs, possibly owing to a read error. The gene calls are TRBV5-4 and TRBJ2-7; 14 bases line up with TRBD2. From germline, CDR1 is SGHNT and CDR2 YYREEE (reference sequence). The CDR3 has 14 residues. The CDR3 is CASSLEGLAGALHF. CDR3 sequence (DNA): TGTGCCAGCAGCTTGGAGGGACTAGCGGGAGCCCTCCACTTC.